One TCR beta chain is described in this entry. This entry comes from a study of blood T cell repertoires in COVID-19. Germline loops: CDR1 MNHNY, CDR2 SVGAGI (reference sequence). This CDR3 spans 15 amino acids. V was clipped by 5 bases and J by 2 bases, with 12 bases between them. Assay: immunoSEQ multiplex PCR; the TCRdb copy retains only in-frame clones and omits some. Among 200,000 to 250,000 clones listed, about 86% were seen once. The chain links TRBV6-6 to TRBJ2-2; D call uncertain. Sequenced: peripheral blood. The origin of this receptor is an elderly man with acute or convalescent COVID-19. CDR3 in DNA: TGTGCCAGCAGTCCCCTGACACCTAACACCGGGGAGCTGTTTTTT. Its protein product is CASSPLTPNTGELFF.